These 21 T cell receptor beta chains were sequenced from one sample in a study of cytomegalovirus exposure and HLA in healthy donors. The PCR had 60 Vbeta and 13 Jbeta primers. Sequenced by immunoSEQ multiplex PCR; TCRdb stores in-frame clones only, minus some. Of about 96,000 clones listed, around 60% were seen once; the top ten hold approximately 3%. Sequencing was done on a sample of PBMCs. All receptors come from a man in his 60s in good health and CMV-seronegative.

CDR3 in amino acids: CASSLHRAGEQYF. In nucleotides, the CDR3 is TGTGCCAGCAGCCTACACAGGGCAGGCGAGCAGTACTTC. The rearrangement uses TRBV7-6 and TRBJ2-7, with a possible D match to TRBD1 (6 bases). This CDR3 contains 13 residues. Germline loops: CDR1 SGHVS, CDR2 FNYEAQ. Trimming removed 5 bases at V and 6 bases at J, with 14 bases between.

The V gene is TRBV19, the J gene TRBJ2-5, with D possibly matching TRBD1 (6 bases). V lost 9 bases to trimming and J lost 5 bases, with 13 bases between them. CDR3 length equals 12 residues. The germline gives CDR1 LNHDA, CDR2 SQIVND (reference sequence). The CDR3 sequence: CASAGVRETQYF. The CDR3 region has the DNA TGTGCCAGCGCAGGGGTCAGGGAGACCCAGTACTTC.

The chain recombines TRBV7-2 with TRBJ2-7; 7 nucleotides line up with TRBD1. This CDR3 region has 16 residues. After removal of 5 bases from V and 2 bases from J, the junction contained 12 bases not matched to a gene. The germline CDR1 and CDR2 sequences are SGHTA and FQGNSA. The CDR3 region is CASSRSRQGQPYEQYF. DNA of the CDR3: TGTGCCAGCAGCCGTTCCCGACAGGGACAGCCCTACGAGCAGTACTTC. The full variable domain, completed using reference TRBV7-2 and TRBJ2-7, is GAGVSQSPSNKVTEKGKDVELRCDPISGHTALYWYRQSLGQGLEFLIYFQGNSAPDKSGLPSDRFSAERTGGSVSTLTIQRTQQEDSAVYLCASSRSRQGQPYEQYFGPGTRLTVT.

The V and J genes are TRBV10-3 and TRBJ1-5; D possibly corresponds to TRBD1 (6 bases). CDR1 ENHRY and CDR2 SYGVKD come from the germline V gene. Trimming stripped 2 bases from V and 5 bases from J, with 10 bases between. The CDR3 sequence is 14 residues long. The CDR3 is CAISERAGDQPQHF. The CDR3 nucleotides read TGTGCCATCAGTGAGAGGGCAGGGGATCAGCCCCAGCATTTT.

This clone showed up just a few times. The genes are TRBV27 and TRBJ2-7; D possibly corresponds to TRBD2 (5 bases). Germline CDR1 and CDR2: MNHEY and SMNVEV (reference sequence). Trimming shortened V by 6 bases and J by 2 bases, and 20 bases separated the two germline ends. The CDR3 has 16 amino acids. In DNA, the CDR3 is TGTGCCAGCAGCCGTGAAACCCCGGGAACGCCCTACGAGCAGTACTTC. It encodes CASSRETPGTPYEQYF.

This rearrangement joins TRBV6-6 to TRBJ2-1, with 11 nucleotides matching TRBD2. The germline CDR1 and CDR2 sequences are MNHNY and SVGAGI (reference sequence). Losses at the gene ends were 7 bases for V and 5 bases for J; bases not matched to a gene: 10. CDR3 length: 16 amino acids. The CDR3 loop reads CASIPWGTSGHNEQFF. The CDR3, as DNA: TGTGCCAGCATCCCGTGGGGGACTAGCGGACACAATGAGCAGTTCTTC.

The chain recombines TRBV15 with TRBJ1-4; D possibly corresponds to TRBD1 (5 bases). Germline V gene data show CDR1 as LNHNV and CDR2 as YYDKDF (reference sequence). The CDR3 contains 15 residues. Trimming stripped 7 bases from V and 3 bases from J, with 15 bases between. The CDR3 DNA sequence: TGTGCCACCACCCCCGGACCGGGGGCTAATGAAAAACTGTTTTTT. Its translation is CATTPGPGANEKLFF.

The J gene is TRBJ2-1, the V gene TRBV13; the D gene is possibly TRBD1 (6 bases). With 6 bases removed from V and 1 base from J, the gap between germline ends came to 13 bases. Germline CDR1 PRHDT, CDR2 FYEKMQ (reference sequence). The length of the CDR3 is 15 residues. CDR3 bases: TGTGCCAGCAGTCCTGGGGGCGAGTCCTACAATGAGCAGTTCTTC. Amino acids: CASSPGGESYNEQFF.

This clone has only one observation. The rearrangement uses TRBV19 and TRBJ1-2; D may be TRBD1 (6 bases). This CDR3 has 14 amino acids. Germline V gene sequence: CDR1 LNHDA, CDR2 SQIVND (reference sequence). The germline V and J ends were trimmed by 8 bases and 4 bases, with 17 bases remaining between them. The CDR3 is CASLNRVPPYGYTF. CDR3 DNA: TGTGCCAGTCTCAACAGGGTCCCCCCCTATGGCTACACCTTC.

This clone was observed a handful of times. The chain has TRBV5-6 and TRBJ1-1; TRBD1 agrees at 7 bases. This CDR3 is built from 14 residues. Germline values: CDR1 SGHDT, CDR2 YYEEEE. V gave up 4 bases and J gave up 0 bases; unmatched junction bases: 3. The CDR3: CASSRGQMNTEAFF. In DNA, the CDR3 is TGTGCCAGCAGCAGGGGACAGATGAACACTGAAGCTTTCTTT.

This clone was counted a few times. V usage is TRBV19 and J usage is TRBJ2-6, with 11 positions matching TRBD2. Germline CDR1 is LNHDA and CDR2 is SQIVND (reference sequence). With V trimmed by 11 bases and J by 5 bases, 11 bases remained unmatched. The CDR3 is made up of 16 amino acids. CDR3 DNA sequence: TGTGCCGCCTCCGGGACTAGCGGAACTTGGGCCAACGTCCTGACTTTC. Encoded protein: CAASGTSGTWANVLTF.

The gene calls are TRBV7-8 and TRBJ1-5; no clear D. Trimming stripped 5 bases from V and 6 bases from J, with 20 bases between. The length of the CDR3 is 16 residues. Germline V gene sequence: CDR1 SGHVS, CDR2 FQNEAQ. The DNA for the CDR3 is TGTGCCAGCAGCCCAAAACGAGGGCTCGATAGTCAGCCCCAGCATTTT. Translation gives CASSPKRGLDSQPQHF.

The chain carries TRBV5-1 and TRBJ2-7; 7 bases match TRBD1. From germline, CDR1 is SGHRS and CDR2 YFSETQ. This CDR3 has 15 amino acids. The J segment lost 1 base and the V segment lost 3 bases, leaving 7 bases of the junction unmatched. The CDR3 DNA sequence: TGCGCCAGCAGCTACGGACAGGCCATATCCTACGAGCAGTACTTC. Translating it yields CASSYGQAISYEQYF.

The rearrangement joins TRBV6-5 to TRBJ2-7, with D possibly TRBD1 on 6 matching bases. The CDR3 is 15 amino acids. Germline loops: CDR1 MNHEY, CDR2 SVGAGI. Trimming took 0 bases from V and 12 from J, leaving 21 bases between them. The CDR3 coding sequence is TGTGCCAGCAGTTACTCCGCGGACAGAAATTTAATAAGGTACTTC. Its translation: CASSYSADRNLIRYF.

The J gene is TRBJ2-7, the V gene TRBV5-4; D is undetermined. Germline values: CDR1 SGHNT, CDR2 YYREEE (reference sequence). The CDR3 contains 13 residues. V shed 4 bases and J shed 3 bases, with 11 bases lying between them. The CDR3 protein is CASSLPGNYEQYF. The CDR3 DNA reads TGTGCCAGCAGCCTGCCAGGAAACTACGAGCAGTACTTC.

This chain joins TRBV5-1 and TRBJ1-1; perhaps TRBD1 as D (6 bases). Trimming removed 3 bases at V and 2 bases at J, with 14 bases between. CDR1 SGHRS and CDR2 YFSETQ come from the germline V gene. The CDR3 loop spans 15 amino acids. The DNA of the CDR3 is TGCGCCAGCAGCTGGGAGGGGGTGGGAAACACTGAAGCTTTCTTT. It encodes CASSWEGVGNTEAFF. Filled out from reference TRBV5-1 and TRBJ1-1, the complete variable domain reads KAGVTQTPRYLIKTRGQQVTLSCSPISGHRSVSWYQQTPGQGLQFLFEYFSETQRNKGNFPGRFSGRQFSNSRSEMNVSTLELGDSALYLCASSWEGVGNTEAFFGQGTRLTVV.

In its sample, this clone was seen once. This sequence joins TRBV5-5 and TRBJ1-1; D uncertain. From germline, CDR1 is SGHKS and CDR2 YYEKEE (reference sequence). This CDR3 is 14 amino acids long. Trimming shortened V by 4 bases and J by 0 bases, and 10 bases separated the two germline ends. As DNA, the CDR3 is TGTGCCAGCAGCGTCGCACTCGTGAACACTGAAGCTTTCTTT. It yields the protein CASSVALVNTEAFF. The full variable domain, with the rest looked up from reference TRBV5-5 and TRBJ1-1, is DAGVTQSPTHLIKTRGQQVTLRCSPISGHKSVSWYQQVLGQGPQFIFQYYEKEERGRGNFPDRFSARQFPNYSSELNVNALLLGDSALYLCASSVALVNTEAFFGQGTRLTVV.

This clone was seen only a few times. This rearrangement joins TRBV2 to TRBJ2-2, with TRBD1 matching 8 bases. The CDR3 has 14 residues. Trimming at V came to 7 bases and at J to 8 bases, leaving 9 bases not matched to a gene. Germline V CDR1 and CDR2: SNHLY, FYNNEI. The CDR3 nucleotides read TGTGCCAGCAAGCGACAGGGGTTGGGGGGGGAGCTGTTTTTT. Translating it yields CASKRQGLGGELFF.

V gene TRBV19 combines with J gene TRBJ1-1; D perhaps matches TRBD1 (6 bases). Germline lookup yields CDR1 LNHDA and CDR2 SQIVND (reference sequence). Trimming pared 4 bases from V and 0 bases from J, leaving 9 bases between. This CDR3 is 14 amino acids long. The CDR3 nucleotides are TGTGCCAGTAGTAGTTACAGGGTGAACACTGAAGCTTTCTTT. The encoded protein is CASSSYRVNTEAFF.

This clone has a single count. The chain joins TRBV19 to TRBJ2-2, with 7 bases fitting TRBD1. Trimming took 4 bases from V and 5 from J; bases not matched to a gene: 7. The germline CDR1 and CDR2 sequences are LNHDA and SQIVND (reference sequence). The CDR3 has 15 amino acids. The CDR3 coding sequence is TGTGCCAGTAGTACTGAGGGGGCGGGTACCGGGGAGCTGTTTTTT. Translating it yields CASSTEGAGTGELFF. Using reference TRBV19 and TRBJ2-2 for the parts outside the CDR3, the full variable domain is DGGITQSPKYLFRKEGQNVTLSCEQNLNHDAMYWYRQDPGQGLRLIYYSQIVNDFQKGDIAEGYSVSREKKESFPLTVTSAQKNPTAFYLCASSTEGAGTGELFFGEGSRLTVL.

The V call is TRBV2, the J call TRBJ1-1; 11 bases are shared with TRBD1. CDR1 is SNHLY and CDR2 is FYNNEI in the germline V gene. The CDR3 is made up of 15 amino acids. Trimming removed 7 bases from V and 1 base from J; junction bases left unmatched: 5. The CDR3 DNA follows: TGTGCCAGCACCCAGGACAGGGGGCGGAACACTGAAGCTTTCTTT. This sequence encodes CASTQDRGRNTEAFF.